The entry below gives a single TCR beta chain sequence along with its context. As yet, its antigen is unknown. The data belong to a study of Ad26.COV2.S vaccination and SARS-CoV-2 variants. Study-level background: Ad26.COV2.S given intramuscularly, once or twice 56 days apart.

The germline gives CDR1 SGHAT, CDR2 FQNNGV. After removal of 6 bases from V and 2 bases from J, the junction contained 16 bases not matched to a gene. The CDR3 extends over 18 amino acids. General observations from the study: Substantial breadth was reported for post-vaccination spike-specific CD8+ and CD4+ T cells.

Treatment given: some 20 received Ad26.COV2.S at low or high dose, single or two shots; about five received placebo; per-sample allocation not given. The samples date from day 63 after the first vaccine or placebo injection. Sequencing used immunoSEQ multiplex PCR; TCRdb keeps in-frame clones, though not all of them. This table has approximately 420,000 clones, 80% to 90% appearing once. The rearrangement joins TRBV11-2 to TRBJ1-3, with 7 nucleotides matching TRBD1. Sequenced material: peripheral blood, taken in a trial of Ad26.COV2.S vaccine versus placebo. This clonotype was obtained from a person between 18 and 65 years old who received the Ad26.COV2.S COVID-19 vaccine or a placebo. For the CDR3, the DNA is TGTGCCAGCAGGGGGACAGAGGCTTCGAGGGTCGCTGGAAACACCATATATTTT. Its translation: CASRGTEASRVAGNTIYF.